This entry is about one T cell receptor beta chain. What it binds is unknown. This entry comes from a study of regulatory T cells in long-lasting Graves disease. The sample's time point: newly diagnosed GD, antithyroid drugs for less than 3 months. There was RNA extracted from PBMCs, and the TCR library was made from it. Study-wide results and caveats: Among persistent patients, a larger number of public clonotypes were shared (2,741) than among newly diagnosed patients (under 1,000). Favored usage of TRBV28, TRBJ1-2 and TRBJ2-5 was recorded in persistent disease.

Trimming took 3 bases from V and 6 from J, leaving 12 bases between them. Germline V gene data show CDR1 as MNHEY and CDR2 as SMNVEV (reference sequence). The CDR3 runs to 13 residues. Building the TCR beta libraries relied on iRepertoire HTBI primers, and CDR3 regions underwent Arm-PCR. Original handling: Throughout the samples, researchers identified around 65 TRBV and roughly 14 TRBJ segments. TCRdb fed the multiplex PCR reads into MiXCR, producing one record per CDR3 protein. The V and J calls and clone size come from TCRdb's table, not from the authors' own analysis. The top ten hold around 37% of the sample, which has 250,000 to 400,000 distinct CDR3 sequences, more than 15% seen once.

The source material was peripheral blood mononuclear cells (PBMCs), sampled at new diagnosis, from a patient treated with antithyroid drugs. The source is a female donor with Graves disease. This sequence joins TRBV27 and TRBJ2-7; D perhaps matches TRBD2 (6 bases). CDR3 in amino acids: CASSFGEESEQYF. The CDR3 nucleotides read TGTGCCAGCAGTTTTGGGGAGGAGAGCGAGCAGTACTTC.